This TCR beta chain was identified during a study of CD8+ T cells in alopecia areata. A few counts support this clone. No antigen is known for it. The treatment here: oral pan-JAK inhibitor, 5-10 mg twice daily. Investigators isolated RNA and reverse transcribed it into cDNA to act as the sequencing template. The data were produced by immunoSEQ multiplex PCR, yet TCRdb's version contains in-frame clones alone and is incomplete. The sample includes roughly 200,000 clones, around 60% seen only once; the top ten take around 13%. Germline V gene sequence: CDR1 DFQATT, CDR2 SNEGSKA (reference sequence). The CDR3 consists of 11 residues. Trimming took off 2 bases at V and 5 bases at J, with 6 bases between the two ends. Study outcomes and limitations: Across lesional scalp, and particularly alopecia totalis/universalis, clonality surpassed that of normal scalp.

The source material was CD8+ T cells sorted from blood, sampled at week 24, from a patient treated with tofacitinib. This sequence joins TRBV20-1 and TRBJ2-5; D gene ambiguous. This sequence originates from a human donor with alopecia areata. The CDR3 region is CSARPLETQYF. CDR3 nucleotide sequence: TGCAGTGCTAGACCCCTGGAGACCCAGTACTTC.